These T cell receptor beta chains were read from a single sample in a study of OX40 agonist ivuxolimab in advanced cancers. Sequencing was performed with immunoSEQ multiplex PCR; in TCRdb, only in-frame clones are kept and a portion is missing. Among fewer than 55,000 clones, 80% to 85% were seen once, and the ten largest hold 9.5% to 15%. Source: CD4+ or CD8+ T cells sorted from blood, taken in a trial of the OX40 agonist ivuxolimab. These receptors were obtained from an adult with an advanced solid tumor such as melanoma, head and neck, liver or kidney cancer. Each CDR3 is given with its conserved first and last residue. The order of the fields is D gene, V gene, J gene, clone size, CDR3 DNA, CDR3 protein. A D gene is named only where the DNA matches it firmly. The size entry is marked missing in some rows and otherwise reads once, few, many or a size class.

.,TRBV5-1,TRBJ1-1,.,TGCGCCAGCAGCTTGGCGGCGACCTCTGAAGCTTTCTTT,CASSLAATSEAFF
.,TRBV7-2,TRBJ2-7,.,TGTGCCAGCAGCTTAACGTCAGCTCCCCCCTACGAGCAGTACTTC,CASSLTSAPPYEQYF
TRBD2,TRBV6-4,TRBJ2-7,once,TGTGCCAGCAGTTTATCCCCGCCCACTAGCGGATACACCTACGAGCAGTACTTC,CASSLSPPTSGYTYEQYF
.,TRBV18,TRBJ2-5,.,TGTGCCAGCTCACTCGCCCGGGAACAAAGAGAGACCCAGTACTTC,CASSLAREQRETQYF
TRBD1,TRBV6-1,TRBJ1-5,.,TGTGCCGTTTCCGGGACAGTTCGTCAGCCCCAGCATTTT,CAVSGTVRQPQHF
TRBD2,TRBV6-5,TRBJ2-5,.,TGTGCCAGCAGTTACTTAGCGGGGGGGACAGAGACCCAGCACTTC,CASSYLAGGTETQHF
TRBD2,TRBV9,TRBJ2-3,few,TGTGCCAGCAGGCGGACTAGCGGGGGGAAAGATACGCAGTATTTT,CASRRTSGGKDTQYF
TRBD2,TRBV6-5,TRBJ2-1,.,TGTGCCAGCAGTTCTTGGGAACTAGCGACCCACAATGAGCAGTTCTTC,CASSSWELATHNEQFF
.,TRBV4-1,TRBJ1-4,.,TGCGCCAGCAGCGAAAGGGGCGGGGGGCCAACTAATGAAAAACTGTTTTTT,CASSERGGGPTNEKLFF
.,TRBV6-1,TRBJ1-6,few,TGTGCCAGCAGTGAAGTCTGGACAGTTTTTAATTCACCCCTCCACTTT,CASSEVWTVFNSPLHF
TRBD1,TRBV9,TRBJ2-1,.,TGTGCCAGCAGCGCGAGCCTGGGACAGATTTACAATGAGCAGTTCTTC,CASSASLGQIYNEQFF
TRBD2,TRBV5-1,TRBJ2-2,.,TGCGCCAGCAGCTTGGGGTCGGGAGGGCCGAGCGGGGAGCTGTTTTTT,CASSLGSGGPSGELFF
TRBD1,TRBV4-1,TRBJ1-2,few,TGCGCCAGCAGCCAAGGAGCAGGGGGCCTAGGCTACACCTTC,CASSQGAGGLGYTF